This entry lists 21 T cell receptor beta chains sequenced from one sample in a study of blood T cells in healthy people across ages. Then a second PCR, running roughly 7 to 11 cycles, was carried out with a sample-barcoded 5' primer and a J-beta primer mix. TCRdb fed the 5' RACE reads into MiXCR, producing one record per CDR3 protein. Among around 800,000 distinct CDR3 sequences listed, around half were seen once. Input material: blood. These receptors all stem from a man older than 75 in good health.

The V and J genes are TRBV20-1 and TRBJ2-4; possible D gene TRBD2, 5 bases. Germline V gene lookup returns CDR1 DFQATT and CDR2 SNEGSKA (reference sequence). The CDR3 totals 14 residues. V lost 7 bases and J lost 13, with 26 bases in between. The CDR3 loop reads CSGIPGSANYQQYF. CDR3 nucleotides: TGCAGTGGGATACCGGGTAGCGCGAACTACCAGCAGTACTTC.

The chain carries TRBV9 and TRBJ2-7, with D hard to call. CDR1 and CDR2 (germline): SGDLS, YYNGEE. The CDR3 is made up of 15 amino acids. Trimming shortened V by 4 bases and J by 2 bases, and 16 bases separated the two germline ends. The CDR3 nucleotides are TGTGCCAGCAGCCCGCGGACCGATACCCCCTACGAGCAGTACTTC. Its protein product is CASSPRTDTPYEQYF.

V usage is TRBV6-1 and J usage is TRBJ1-5, with a possible D match to TRBD1 (6 bases). V lost 8 bases and J lost 0, with 17 bases in between. The CDR3 sequence is 16 residues long. Germline CDR1 MNHNS, CDR2 SASEGT. CDR3 loop: CASFRTATYSNQPQHF. The CDR3 nucleotides are TGTGCCAGCTTTAGGACAGCGACTTATAGCAATCAGCCCCAGCATTTT.

This clonotype occurred once. Germline and junction disagree at one end, which may indicate a read error. The rearrangement links TRBV6-1 to TRBJ2-7; TRBD2 aligns across 14 bases. This CDR3 comprises 18 residues. Per germline, CDR1 MNHNS and CDR2 SASEGT. The CDR3 DNA reads as TGTGCCAGCAGGGAAGGGACTAGCGGGAGAAGGGGAACCCACGAGCAGTACTTC. It codes for CASREGTSGRRGTHEQYF.

The V call is TRBV20-1, the J call TRBJ2-4; TRBD2 might be the D (6 bases). The tail of the sequence fits TRBJ2-7 better, so the J call may be wrong. The CDR3 has 15 residues. In germline, CDR1 is DFQATT, CDR2 SNEGSKA (reference sequence). The CDR3 DNA sequence: TGCAGTGCTAGACCCGTGGGGGGACGCGTCCACGAGCAGTACTTC. This sequence encodes CSARPVGGRVHEQYF.

This clonotype appeared once. V gene TRBV20-1 combines with J gene TRBJ2-1, with unresolved D. Trimming removed 6 bases from V and 3 bases from J, with 9 bases in between. This CDR3 contains 12 residues. From germline, CDR1 is DFQATT and CDR2 SNEGSKA (reference sequence). The DNA for the CDR3 is TGCAGTGCCTTACGCCTCTACAATGAGCAGTTCTTC. Amino acid sequence: CSALRLYNEQFF.

This clonotype was observed a handful of times. V is TRBV7-2 and J is TRBJ2-1; 7 bases line up with TRBD2. The CDR3 runs 16 residues. V trimming: 2 bases; J trimming: 4 bases; junction bases outside the gene matches: 8. Germline CDR1 reads SGHTA; CDR2 reads FQGNSA. The CDR3: CASSLSSTSEYNEQFF. CDR3 bases: TGTGCCAGCAGCTTATCATCAACTAGCGAGTACAATGAGCAGTTCTTC.

The chain employs TRBV5-1 and TRBJ2-7; 8 nucleotides agree with TRBD1. Trimming at V came to 4 bases and at J to 4 bases, leaving 10 bases not matched to a gene. Germline V lookup: CDR1 SGHRS, CDR2 YFSETQ. The CDR3 is 15 amino acids. CDR3: CASSQMGQVNYEQYF. The CDR3 bases are TGCGCCAGCAGCCAAATGGGACAGGTGAATTACGAGCAGTACTTC.

The chain joins TRBV28 to TRBJ2-7; TRBD1 aligns across 8 bases. CDR3 length equals 15 residues. The trim removed 0 bases at V and 1 base at J, leaving 2 bases unmatched. Germline assignment: CDR1 MDHEN and CDR2 SYDVKM. As DNA, the CDR3 is TGTGCCAGCAGTTTATGGAGGACAGGGTCCTACGAGCAGTACTTC. Translating it yields CASSLWRTGSYEQYF.

The chain is built from TRBV12-3 or TRBV12-4 and TRBJ1-3; 8 bases agree with TRBD1. This CDR3 is built from 17 residues. V dropped 4 bases and J dropped 1; count of bases not matched to a gene: 9. The CDR3 sequence: CASSYRTGIVSGNTIYF. The CDR3 DNA reads TGTGCCAGCAGTTACCGGACAGGGATCGTTTCTGGAAACACCATATATTTT.

The chain links TRBV24-1 to TRBJ2-3; the match to TRBD2 covers 9 bases. Looked up from germline, CDR1 is KGHDR and CDR2 is SFDVKD. The CDR3 runs to 15 residues. J lost 0 bases, V lost 9 bases, and 6 bases had no gene match. The DNA for the CDR3 is TGTGCCACCTGTGGTCTAGCGGGAAGCACAGATACGCAGTATTTT. This translates into CATCGLAGSTDTQYF.

This clonotype was seen a handful of times. V usage is TRBV6-5 and J usage is TRBJ1-2; 8 nucleotides line up with TRBD1. The V gene end was trimmed by 8 bases and the J gene end by 8 bases; junction bases not matched to a gene: 4. The CDR3 runs 11 residues. CDR1 and CDR2 (germline): MNHEY, SVGAGI. The CDR3 here is CASGQGPGYTF. The CDR3, as DNA: TGTGCCAGCGGACAGGGTCCAGGCTACACCTTC.

This clonotype has a single count. The chain carries TRBV7-8 and TRBJ1-2; TRBD1 aligns across 8 bases. V was pared by 1 base and J by 4 bases, with 8 bases of the junction left unmatched. There are 16 residues in the CDR3. Germline loops: CDR1 SGHVS, CDR2 FQNEAQ. The CDR3 coding sequence is TGTGCCAGCAGCTTAGACGGACAGGGCTACGGCTATGGCTACACCTTC. Translating it yields CASSLDGQGYGYGYTF.

V and J are TRBV27 and TRBJ2-2; D remains unclear. Germline V gene sequence: CDR1 MNHEY, CDR2 SMNVEV (reference sequence). V lost 5 bases, J lost 8 bases, and 15 bases lay in between. The length of the CDR3 is 14 residues. The CDR3 region is CASSLYLPEGELFF. The CDR3 DNA is TGTGCCAGCAGTCTATATCTCCCCGAAGGGGAGCTGTTTTTT.

This chain connects TRBV11-2 to TRBJ2-7; 7 nucleotides agree with TRBD2. The germline CDR1 and CDR2 sequences are SGHAT and FQNNGV. This CDR3 is built from 16 residues. The ends lost 6 bases at V and 7 bases at J; junction bases unmatched: 18. The CDR3 reads CASRYSTSSAGNEQYF. The CDR3 DNA follows: TGTGCCAGCAGGTACTCGACTAGCTCCGCAGGCAATGAGCAGTACTTC.

The chain links TRBV24-1 to TRBJ2-3; D perhaps matches TRBD1 (6 bases). This CDR3 region has 14 residues. V lost 2 bases and J 6 bases, leaving 11 bases between the germline ends. Germline V gives CDR1 KGHDR, CDR2 SFDVKD. CDR3 in DNA: TGTGCCACCAGTGATTCGACAGGCGGGGATACGCAGTATTTT. This encodes CATSDSTGGDTQYF.

J is TRBJ2-1 and V is TRBV6-2 or TRBV6-3, with 9 bases fitting TRBD1. In germline, CDR1 is MNHEY, CDR2 SVGEGT. Trimming at V came to 2 bases and at J to 5 bases, leaving 7 bases not matched to a gene. The CDR3 consists of 16 residues. For the CDR3, the DNA is TGTGCCAGCAGTTACCCGGGGACAGGGAGAGACAATGAGCAGTTCTTC. It translates to CASSYPGTGRDNEQFF.

A word on this clonotype: This may be a read error, as it is one base from a much larger clone. The chain is built from TRBV20-1 and TRBJ1-1; 7 positions match TRBD1. The germline CDR1 and CDR2 sequences are DFQATT and SNEGSKA (reference sequence). CDR3 length: 13 residues. After removal of 3 bases from V and 3 bases from J, the junction contained 4 bases not matched to a gene. CDR3 sequence: CSARETGYTEAFF. The CDR3 DNA reads TGCAGTGCTAGGGAGACAGGGTACACTGAAGCTTTCTTT.

V gene TRBV20-1 combines with J gene TRBJ2-7; a possible D gene is TRBD1 (7 bases). Germline values: CDR1 DFQATT, CDR2 SNEGSKA (reference sequence). The CDR3 covers 14 residues. The V end lost 6 bases, the J end lost 3 bases, and 18 bases lay between the germline ends. CDR3 sequence (DNA): TGCAGTGCCAGGCGGGCAGGGGGGATCTACGAGCAGTACTTC. Protein: CSARRAGGIYEQYF.

This clonotype appeared a single time. The chain couples TRBV12-3 or TRBV12-4 to TRBJ2-1; TRBD1 might be the D (6 bases). The V and J ends lost 6 bases and 4 bases respectively, with 13 bases between them. The CDR3 length is 14 residues. CDR3: CASRKQGGYNEQFF. In DNA form, the CDR3 reads TGTGCCAGCAGGAAACAGGGCGGATACAATGAGCAGTTCTTC.

The V and J genes are TRBV29-1 and TRBJ2-7, with a weak D call TRBD2 (7 bases). This CDR3 region has 15 residues. The germline gives CDR1 SQVTM, CDR2 ANQGSEA. V lost 3 bases and J 5 bases, leaving 20 bases between the germline ends. CDR3 coding DNA: TGCAGCGTTGAGGAGGGGGGGGCTGAGACCCACGAGCAGTACTTC. It encodes CSVEEGGAETHEQYF.